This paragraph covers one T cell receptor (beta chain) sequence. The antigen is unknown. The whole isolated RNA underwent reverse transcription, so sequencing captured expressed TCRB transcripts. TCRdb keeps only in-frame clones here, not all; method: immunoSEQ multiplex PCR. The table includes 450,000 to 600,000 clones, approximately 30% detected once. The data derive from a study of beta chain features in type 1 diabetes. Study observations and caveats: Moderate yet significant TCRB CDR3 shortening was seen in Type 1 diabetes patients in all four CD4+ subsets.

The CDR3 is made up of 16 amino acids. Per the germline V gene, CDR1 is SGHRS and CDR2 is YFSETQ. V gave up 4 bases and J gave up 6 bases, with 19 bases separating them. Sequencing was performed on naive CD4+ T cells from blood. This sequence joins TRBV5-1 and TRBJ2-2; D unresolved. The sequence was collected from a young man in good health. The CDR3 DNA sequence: TGCGCCAGCAGCCCCCGTCCGGCGTTCGCTGCCGGGGAGCTGTTTTTT. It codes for CASSPRPAFAAGELFF.